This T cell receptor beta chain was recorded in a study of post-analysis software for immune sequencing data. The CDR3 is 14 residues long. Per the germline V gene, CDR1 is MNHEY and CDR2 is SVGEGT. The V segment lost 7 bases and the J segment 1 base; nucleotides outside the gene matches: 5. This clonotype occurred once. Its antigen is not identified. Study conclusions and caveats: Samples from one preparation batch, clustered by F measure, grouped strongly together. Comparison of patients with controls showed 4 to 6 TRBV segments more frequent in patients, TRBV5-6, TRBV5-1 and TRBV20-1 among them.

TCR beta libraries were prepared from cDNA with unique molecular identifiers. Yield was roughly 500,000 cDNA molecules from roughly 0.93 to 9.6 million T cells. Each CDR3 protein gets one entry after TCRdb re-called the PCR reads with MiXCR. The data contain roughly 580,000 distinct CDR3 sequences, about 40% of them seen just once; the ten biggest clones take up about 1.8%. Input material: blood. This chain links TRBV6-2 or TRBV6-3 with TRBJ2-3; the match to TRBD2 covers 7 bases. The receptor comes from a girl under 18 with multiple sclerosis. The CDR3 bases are TGTGCCAGCAAATGGCTAGCGGGCACAGATACGCAGTATTTT. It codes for CASKWLAGTDTQYF.